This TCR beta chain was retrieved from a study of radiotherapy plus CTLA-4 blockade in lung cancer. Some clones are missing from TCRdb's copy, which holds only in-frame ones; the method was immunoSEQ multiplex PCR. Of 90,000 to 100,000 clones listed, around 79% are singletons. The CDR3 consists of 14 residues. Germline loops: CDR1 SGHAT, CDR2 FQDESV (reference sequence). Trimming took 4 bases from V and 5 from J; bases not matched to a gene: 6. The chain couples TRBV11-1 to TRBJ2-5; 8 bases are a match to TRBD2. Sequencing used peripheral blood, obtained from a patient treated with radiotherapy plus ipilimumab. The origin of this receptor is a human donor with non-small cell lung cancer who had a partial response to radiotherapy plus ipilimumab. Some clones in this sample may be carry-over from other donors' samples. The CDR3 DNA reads TGTGCCAGCAGCTCCGGGGGGGCAGGGGAGACCCAGTACTTC. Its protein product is CASSSGGAGETQYF.